This T cell receptor (beta chain) was identified during a study of regulatory and conventional T cells in breast cancer (dated by TCRdb to the mid-2010s). By sample share, this clonotype is medium-sized (0.01 to 0.1%). No cognate antigen has been identified for it. Per-base qualities were not stored, and no clone one base away is much larger. The library was prepared using PCR. The instrument was an Illumina MiSeq. TCRdb reran the public reads through fastp at Q25 and MiXCR, keeping productive beta chains. Every CDR3 protein is listed once, alongside the most common genes and DNA of its rows. For this sample there are more than 15,000 distinct CDR3 sequences; approximately 32% appear just once. Of the sample, roughly 1.7% is held by the ten largest clones. This clonotype was sampled from a female donor in good health. The sample consisted of conventional T cells from blood.

The CDR3 region has the sequence CASGKTSGRIGELFF. The sequence in DNA is TGTGCCAGCGGGAAGACTAGCGGGAGAATCGGGGAGCTGTTTTTT. The V and J segments used are TRBV9 and TRBJ2-2, with TRBD2 matching 12 junction bases. For this chain, trimming is 7 bases at the V end and 7 bases at the J end, and the number of junction bases without a gene match is 8. CDR1 and CDR2, per the germline V gene, are SGDLS and YYNGEE. From the cysteine up to the phenylalanine, the CDR3 has a length of 15 residues. Solely the CDR3 DNA is kept, with 45 bases framed from the first base.